This TCR beta chain was sequenced for a study of breast tumors, draining lymph nodes, adjacent tissues. The germline V gene encodes CDR1 LGHDT and CDR2 YNNKEL (reference sequence). V was pared by 1 base and J by 6 bases, with 13 bases between. The CDR3 spans 15 residues. There are a few counts of this clonotype. As yet, its antigen is unknown. Samples came from axillary lymph nodes draining the breast cancer. MiXCR, applied by TCRdb to the multiplex PCR reads, yields one record per CDR3 protein. The sample lists around 120,000 distinct CDR3 sequences; just under 20% were seen once. Study-level findings and limits: Luminal-like breast cancer showed significantly greater tumor-nontumor repertoire similarity than basal-like breast cancer did.

The clonotype comes from a female donor with breast cancer. Some clones in this sample may be carry-over from other donors' samples. The chain combines TRBV3-1 with TRBJ1-5; D perhaps matches TRBD1 (6 bases). Sequencing was performed on axillary lymph node tissue. The chain's CDR3 is CASSQGGGLGQPQHF. The CDR3 coding sequence is TGTGCCAGCAGCCAAGGGGGGGGGCTGGGTCAGCCCCAGCATTTT.